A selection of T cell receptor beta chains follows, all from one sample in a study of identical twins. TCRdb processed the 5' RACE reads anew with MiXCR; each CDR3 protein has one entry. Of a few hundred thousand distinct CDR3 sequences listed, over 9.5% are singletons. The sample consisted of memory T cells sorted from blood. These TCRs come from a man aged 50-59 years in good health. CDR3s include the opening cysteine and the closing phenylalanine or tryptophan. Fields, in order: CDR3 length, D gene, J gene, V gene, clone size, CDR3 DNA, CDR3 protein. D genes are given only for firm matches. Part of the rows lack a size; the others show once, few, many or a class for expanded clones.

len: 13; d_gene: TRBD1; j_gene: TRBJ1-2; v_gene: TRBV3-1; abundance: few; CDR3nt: TGTGCCAGCAGCCAACGACAGGGGCAAGGCTACACCTTC; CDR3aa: CASSQRQGQGYTF
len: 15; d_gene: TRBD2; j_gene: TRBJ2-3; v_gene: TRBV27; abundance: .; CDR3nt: TGTGCCAGCAGCCATGAGCGGGGCCCCACAGATACGCAGTATTTT; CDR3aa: CASSHERGPTDTQYF
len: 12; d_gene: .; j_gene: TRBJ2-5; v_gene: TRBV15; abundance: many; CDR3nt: TGTGCCACCAGCAGCATATCCGAGACCCAGTACTTC; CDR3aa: CATSSISETQYF
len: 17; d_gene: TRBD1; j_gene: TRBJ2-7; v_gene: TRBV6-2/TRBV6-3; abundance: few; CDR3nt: TGTGCCAGCAGTTACTATACCGGGACAGGGTTCTTCTACGAGCAGTACTTC; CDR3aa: CASSYYTGTGFFYEQYF
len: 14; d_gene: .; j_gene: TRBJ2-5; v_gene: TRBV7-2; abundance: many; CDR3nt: TGTGCCAGCAGCATCGGGGGCGGCCAAGAGACCCAGTACTTC; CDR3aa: CASSIGGGQETQYF
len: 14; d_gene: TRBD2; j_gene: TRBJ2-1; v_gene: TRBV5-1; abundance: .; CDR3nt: TGCGCCAGCAGCTCGGGGACTAGTTTGACTGAGCAGTTCTTC; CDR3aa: CASSSGTSLTEQFF
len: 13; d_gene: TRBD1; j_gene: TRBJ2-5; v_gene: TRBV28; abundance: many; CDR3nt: TGTGCCAGCAGAAGGACAGGGTCGGAGACCCAGTACTTC; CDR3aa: CASRRTGSETQYF
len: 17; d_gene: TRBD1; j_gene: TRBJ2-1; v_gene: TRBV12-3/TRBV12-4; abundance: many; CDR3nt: TGTGCCAGCAGAGGGGGCTGGGGGCCGCAGATCTACAATGAGCAGTTCTTC; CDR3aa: CASRGGWGPQIYNEQFF
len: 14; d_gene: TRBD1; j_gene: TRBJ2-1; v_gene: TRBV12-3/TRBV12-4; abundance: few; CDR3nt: TGTGCCAGCAGTCCGGGACAGGGGGCCGATGAGCAGTTCTTC; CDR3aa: CASSPGQGADEQFF
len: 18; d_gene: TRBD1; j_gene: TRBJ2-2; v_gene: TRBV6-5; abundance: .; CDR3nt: TGTGCCAGCAGTTATCGGACAGGGGACCTTCTGAACACCGGGGAGCTGTTTTTT; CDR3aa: CASSYRTGDLLNTGELFF
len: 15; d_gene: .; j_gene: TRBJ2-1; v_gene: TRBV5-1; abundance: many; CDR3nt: TGCGCCAGCACCCTTGGAGGGGGCTGGGACAATGAGCAGTTCTTC; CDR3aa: CASTLGGGWDNEQFF
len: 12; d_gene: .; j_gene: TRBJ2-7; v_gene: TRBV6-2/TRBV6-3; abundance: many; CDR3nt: TGTGCCAGCAGTTACCCCTACTACGAGCAGTACTTC; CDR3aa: CASSYPYYEQYF
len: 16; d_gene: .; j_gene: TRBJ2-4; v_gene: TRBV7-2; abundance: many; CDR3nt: TGTGCCAGCAGCTTGGGGCCCGGTCCACGGGGGAACATTCAGTACTTC; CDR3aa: CASSLGPGPRGNIQYF
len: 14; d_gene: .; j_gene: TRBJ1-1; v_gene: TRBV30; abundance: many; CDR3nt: TGTGCCTGGAGTGTGGTCTCAGAGGTCCCTGAAGCTTTCTTT; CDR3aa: CAWSVVSEVPEAFF
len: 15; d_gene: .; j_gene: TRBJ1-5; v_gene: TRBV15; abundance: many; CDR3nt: TGTGCCACCAGCACCAAAACAGGGAGCAATCAGCCCCAGCATTTT; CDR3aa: CATSTKTGSNQPQHF
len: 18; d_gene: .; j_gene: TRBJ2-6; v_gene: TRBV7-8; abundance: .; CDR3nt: TGTGCCAGCAGCCTAATAAAAAAGACCAGCTCTGGGGCCAACGTCCTGACTTTC; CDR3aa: CASSLIKKTSSGANVLTF
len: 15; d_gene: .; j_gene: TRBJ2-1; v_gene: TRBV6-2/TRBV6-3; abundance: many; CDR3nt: TGTGCCAGCAGTTTGCGGTCACTACTAGGGAATGAGCAGTTCTTC; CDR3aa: CASSLRSLLGNEQFF
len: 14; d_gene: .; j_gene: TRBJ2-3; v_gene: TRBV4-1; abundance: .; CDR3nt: TGCGCCAGCAGCCAGGCGAACACGGGGAATACGCAGTATTTT; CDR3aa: CASSQANTGNTQYF
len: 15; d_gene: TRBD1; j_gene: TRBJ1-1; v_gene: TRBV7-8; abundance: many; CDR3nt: TGTGCCAGCAGCCTATTGGACAGGGGTAGGACTGAAGCTTTCTTT; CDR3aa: CASSLLDRGRTEAFF
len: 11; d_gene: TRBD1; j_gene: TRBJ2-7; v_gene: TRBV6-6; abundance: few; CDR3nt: TGTGCCAGCAGTGACAGGGGAAAGCAGTACTTC; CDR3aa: CASSDRGKQYF
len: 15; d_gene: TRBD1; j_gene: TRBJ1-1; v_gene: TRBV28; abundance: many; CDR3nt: TGTGCCAGCAGCAGACAGGGGGCTAGGAGGACTGAAGCTTTCTTT; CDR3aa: CASSRQGARRTEAFF
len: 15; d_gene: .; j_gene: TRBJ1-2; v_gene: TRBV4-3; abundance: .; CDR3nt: TGCGCCAGCATCCAAGTGGGGGCGGGGGCGGATGGCTACACCTTC; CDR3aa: CASIQVGAGADGYTF